These 25 T cell receptor beta chains were sequenced from one sample in a study of T cell repertoires in cytomegalovirus infection (dated by TCRdb to about 2019). These receptors' targets are unknown. The run used an Illumina HiSeq 1500. TCRdb reprocessed the public reads (quality trimming at Q25 with fastp, clone calling with MiXCR) and kept in-frame beta chains. Here each entry gathers all rows of one CDR3 protein and keeps the most common genes and DNA. The sample yields about 400,000 distinct CDR3 sequences; about 35% were counted once. Approximately 13% of the sample goes to the ten largest clones. What this sample's treatment or condition label stands for: in vitro stimulation with specific CMV peptide epitopes to enrich CMV-specific T cells. The starting material was cultured PBMCs, obtained from culture after CMV antigen stimulation. Receptors were obtained from a human donor in good health (CMV status not recorded). Some clones in this sample may be carry-over from other donors' samples.

In the case of this clonotype: This may be a read error, as it is one base from a much larger clone. The chain couples TRBV7-2 to TRBJ2-5; D gene ambiguous. Trimming pared 5 bases from V and 1 base from J, leaving 11 bases between. The CDR3 runs 14 residues. Germline values: CDR1 SGHTA, CDR2 FQGNSA. Here the CDR3 DNA reads TGTGCCAGCAGCATGGGCGGAGCCCAAGAGACCCAGTACTTC. Its protein product is CASSMGGAQETQYF.

The chain employs TRBV11-2 and TRBJ2-1; possibly TRBD2 for D (5 bases). Germline V gives CDR1 SGHAT, CDR2 FQNNGV. Trimming took off 4 bases at V and 6 bases at J, with 13 bases between the two ends. The length of the CDR3 is 14 residues. In nucleotides, the CDR3 is TGTGCCAGCAGCTGGGTAGCGCAAGGCAATGAGCAGTTCTTC. Residues: CASSWVAQGNEQFF.

The J gene is TRBJ1-5, the V gene TRBV6-1, with D possibly being TRBD1 (5 bases). Trimming removed 2 bases from V and 6 bases from J, with 14 bases in between. Germline assignment: CDR1 MNHNS and CDR2 SASEGT. There are 15 residues in the CDR3. The CDR3 protein is CASSEHWQGSQPQHF. The CDR3 coding sequence is TGTGCCAGCAGTGAACATTGGCAGGGAAGTCAGCCCCAGCATTTT.

The J gene is TRBJ2-2, the V gene TRBV27; D is perhaps TRBD1 (6 bases). Per the germline V gene, CDR1 is MNHEY and CDR2 is SMNVEV (reference sequence). V lost 8 bases, J lost 4 bases, and 20 bases lay in between. The CDR3 covers 16 residues. The CDR3 DNA reads as TGTGCCAGCTTCCCGGGCAGGGGACGGAGCACCGGGGAGCTGTTTTTT. Protein product: CASFPGRGRSTGELFF.

This clonotype was seen only a few times. This chain joins TRBV10-3 and TRBJ1-5; 7 bases line up with TRBD1. Germline trimming cut 8 bases from V and 4 bases from J; bases unmatched to any gene: 5. CDR1 and CDR2 (germline): ENHRY, SYGVKD. The length of the CDR3 is 13 residues. CDR3 coding DNA: TGTGCCATCCGCCAGACAGGGAATCAGCCCCAGCATTTT. The encoded protein is CAIRQTGNQPQHF.

The chain uses TRBV28 and TRBJ2-5, with D unresolved. The ends were cut back, 7 bases at V and 5 bases at J, with 14 bases in the middle. The CDR3 has 13 residues. Germline V gene data show CDR1 as MDHEN and CDR2 as SYDVKM. CDR3 sequence (DNA): TGTGCCAGCATATCACGGTTTTTTGAGACCCAGTACTTC. Translating it yields CASISRFFETQYF.

This clonotype was observed at least ten times. The genes are TRBV7-6 and TRBJ1-2, with TRBD1 as a possible D gene (6 bases). The CDR3 spans 16 residues. V lost 5 bases and J 0 bases, leaving 16 bases between the germline ends. The germline V gene encodes CDR1 SGHVS and CDR2 FNYEAQ. The chain's CDR3 is CASSPKPGAANYGYTF. The CDR3 region has the DNA TGTGCCAGCAGCCCTAAACCGGGGGCTGCTAACTATGGCTACACCTTC. The full variable domain, its missing parts supplied by reference TRBV7-6 and TRBJ1-2, is GAGVSQSPRYKVTKRGQDVALRCDPISGHVSLYWYRQALGQGPEFLTYFNYEAQQDKSGLPNDRFSAERPEGSISTLTIQRTEQRDSAMYRCASSPKPGAANYGYTFGSGTRLTVV.

The gene calls are TRBV7-9 and TRBJ2-3, with no clear D. The CDR3 has 14 residues. V lost 8 bases and J 4 bases, leaving 16 bases between the germline ends. Germline-derived CDR1 and CDR2 are SEHNR and FQNEAQ (reference sequence). CDR3: CASSIQERADTQYF. DNA for the CDR3: TGTGCCAGCTCCATCCAGGAGCGCGCAGATACGCAGTATTTT. The variable domain in full, completed from reference TRBV7-9 and TRBJ2-3, reads DTGVSQNPRHKITKRGQNVTFRCDPISEHNRLYWYRQTLGQGPEFLTYFQNEAQLEKSRLLSDRFSAERPKGSFSTLEIQRTEQGDSAMYLCASSIQERADTQYFGPGTRLTVL.

The chain uses TRBV4-1 and TRBJ2-3; no firm D call. The CDR3 loop spans 16 amino acids. V lost 0 bases and J lost 2, with 12 bases in between. Germline V gene data show CDR1 as MGHRA and CDR2 as YSYEKL. The CDR3 reads CASSQDGVGYTDTQYF. The CDR3 DNA reads TGCGCCAGCAGCCAAGATGGAGTAGGATACACAGATACGCAGTATTTT.

This clonotype was seen repeatedly, ten times or more. CDR3 sequence: CASSPSGNQPQHF. CDR3 DNA: TGTGCCAGCAGCCCAAGTGGCAATCAGCCCCAGCATTTT. The chain uses TRBV14 and TRBJ1-5; no definite D call. The germline V gene encodes CDR1 SGHDN and CDR2 FVKESK. CDR3 length: 13 residues. V lost 4 bases to trimming and J lost 2 bases, with 6 bases between them.

This sequence joins TRBV7-6 and TRBJ2-5; possibly TRBD2 for D (6 bases). From germline, CDR1 is SGHVS and CDR2 FNYEAQ. V dropped 2 bases and J dropped 2 bases, with 15 bases sitting between them. This CDR3 has 16 residues. The CDR3 DNA reads TGTGCCAGCAGCTTAATACGGGAGCGAGGACAAGAGACCCAGTACTTC. Its translation is CASSLIRERGQETQYF.

The genes are TRBV29-1 and TRBJ2-4; tentatively, D is TRBD1 (6 bases). V lost 4 bases and J lost 9, with 22 bases in between. CDR1 is SQVTM, CDR2 ANQGSEA, per germline. The CDR3 is made up of 15 amino acids. DNA of the CDR3: TGCAGCGTTGTCCTCGCATTAGACAGGCTCGGCATTCAGTACTTC. Protein product: CSVVLALDRLGIQYF.

This clonotype was counted a few times. This chain links TRBV19 with TRBJ1-2; D possibly corresponds to TRBD1 (5 bases). Germline V gives CDR1 LNHDA, CDR2 SQIVND (reference sequence). The CDR3 loop spans 14 amino acids. Trimming pared 7 bases from V and 4 bases from J, leaving 16 bases between. CDR3 in amino acids: CASNEGRTSYGYTF. The CDR3, as DNA: TGTGCCAGTAACGAGGGACGGACCAGCTATGGCTACACCTTC.

This clonotype was detected only a few times. This chain uses TRBV7-9 with TRBJ2-7; 11 nucleotides line up with TRBD2. This CDR3 is built from 16 residues. V lost 5 bases and J lost 2; bases outside the gene matches: 8. In germline, CDR1 is SEHNR, CDR2 FQNEAQ (reference sequence). CDR3 sequence: CASSPPTSGIPYEQYF. In nucleotides, the CDR3 is TGTGCCAGCAGCCCCCCGACTAGCGGGATCCCCTACGAGCAGTACTTC.

This clonotype was found many times. The rearrangement uses TRBV27 and TRBJ2-3; tentatively, D is TRBD1 (6 bases). V was clipped by 6 bases and J by 4 bases, with 14 bases between them. CDR1 and CDR2 (germline): MNHEY, SMNVEV (reference sequence). CDR3 length: 14 residues. CDR3 nucleotides: TGTGCCAGCAGAAAACCGGACAGTTCAGATACGCAGTATTTT. Translated, it gives CASRKPDSSDTQYF.

This clonotype appeared many times. V gene TRBV18 combines with J gene TRBJ1-2; D unresolved. This CDR3 is 15 amino acids long. V was shortened by 1 base and J by 0 bases, with 9 bases between the two germline ends. Per the germline V gene, CDR1 is KGHSH and CDR2 is LQKENI. This chain's CDR3 is CASSPQRDTNYGYTF. In DNA form, the CDR3 reads TGTGCCAGCTCACCACAAAGAGACACTAACTATGGCTACACCTTC. Full variable domain (rest looked up from reference TRBV18 and TRBJ1-2): NAGVMQNPRHLVRRRGQEARLRCSPMKGHSHVYWYRQLPEEGLKFMVYLQKENIIDESGMPKERFSAEFPKEGPSILRIQQVVRGDSAAYFCASSPQRDTNYGYTFGSGTRLTVV.

In its sample, this clonotype was seen a few times. V and J are TRBV19 and TRBJ2-1; D possibly uses TRBD1 or TRBD2 (5 bases each). CDR3 length: 15 residues. V was trimmed by 5 bases and J by 1 base, leaving 12 bases between them. Looked up from germline, CDR1 is LNHDA and CDR2 is SQIVND (reference sequence). The CDR3 region is CASSGTAGSYNEQFF. In DNA form, the CDR3 reads TGTGCCAGTAGTGGGACCGCCGGATCCTACAATGAGCAGTTCTTC.

This CDR3 reads CASSESPGIDGYTF. The CDR3 DNA sequence: TGTGCCAGCAGTGAATCCCCAGGGATTGATGGCTACACCTTC. V is TRBV25-1 and J is TRBJ1-2; D is possibly TRBD1 (5 bases). The CDR3 is 14 residues long. Germline V gene lookup returns CDR1 MGHDK and CDR2 SYGVNS. V lost 1 base and J 6 bases, leaving 12 bases between the germline ends.

This clonotype was seen many times. V and J are TRBV4-1 and TRBJ1-4, with unresolved D. The V end lost 0 bases, the J end lost 0 bases, and 17 bases lay between the germline ends. The CDR3 runs 19 residues. CDR1 and CDR2 (germline): MGHRA, YSYEKL. This CDR3 reads CASSQDFIGHAATNEKLFF. CDR3 nucleotides: TGCGCCAGCAGCCAAGATTTTATAGGGCACGCTGCAACTAATGAAAAACTGTTTTTT.

The sample holds a few counts of this clonotype. The chain has TRBV20-1 and TRBJ2-3, with D possibly being TRBD1 or TRBD2 (6 bases each). The CDR3 runs 12 residues. Trimming stripped 3 bases from V and 14 bases from J, with 18 bases between. Germline assignment: CDR1 DFQATT and CDR2 SNEGSKA (reference sequence). CDR3 in amino acids: CSARALGGTLYF. CDR3 DNA sequence: TGCAGTGCTAGGGCGCTAGGGGGGACCTTGTATTTT.

The chain recombines TRBV10-3 with TRBJ1-2; D gene ambiguous. The CDR3 loop spans 14 amino acids. CDR1 is ENHRY, CDR2 SYGVKD, per germline. V was trimmed by 9 bases and J by 1 base, leaving 15 bases between them. The CDR3 DNA sequence: TGTGCCATTACCGATGGCAGACTTAACTATGGCTACACCTTC. The encoded protein is CAITDGRLNYGYTF.

The CDR3 protein is CASSAMRTTEAFF. The CDR3 nucleotides read TGTGCCAGCAGTGCCATGAGAACGACTGAAGCTTTCTTT. The genes are TRBV6-2 or TRBV6-3 and TRBJ1-1; unclear D gene. V was clipped by 5 bases and J by 5 bases, with 12 bases between them. The CDR3 runs to 13 residues. Germline CDR1 is MNHEY and CDR2 is SVGEGT.

This clonotype has only a few counts. The CDR3 sequence: CASSQDLGGRLAGGRTDTQYF. The CDR3 bases are TGCGCCAGCAGCCAAGATCTGGGGGGCCGTCTAGCGGGAGGGCGCACAGATACGCAGTATTTT. The chain employs TRBV4-1 and TRBJ2-3, with 12 bases identical to TRBD2. Trimming removed 0 bases from V and 1 base from J; junction bases left unmatched: 14. Germline lookup yields CDR1 MGHRA and CDR2 YSYEKL. This CDR3 region has 21 residues.

The sample holds a few counts of this clonotype. The genes are TRBV4-3 and TRBJ2-5; a weak D match, TRBD2 (7 bases). Germline loops: CDR1 LGHNA, CDR2 YSLEER. The CDR3 sequence is 16 residues long. V was pared by 0 bases and J by 2 bases, with 13 bases between. The CDR3 DNA sequence: TGCGCCAGCAGCCAAGATCTAGGGAGGGGGCAAGAGACCCAGTACTTC. This encodes CASSQDLGRGQETQYF.

Only a few counts were recorded for this clonotype. V usage is TRBV24-1 and J usage is TRBJ2-1; D is ambiguous. The germline V gene encodes CDR1 KGHDR and CDR2 SFDVKD. Trimming stripped 4 bases from V and 7 bases from J, with 19 bases between. This CDR3 is 16 amino acids long. CDR3 in DNA: TGTGCCACCAGTGAAGTCCCCGGACCCACGTTAAATGAGCAGTTCTTC. It is translated as CATSEVPGPTLNEQFF.